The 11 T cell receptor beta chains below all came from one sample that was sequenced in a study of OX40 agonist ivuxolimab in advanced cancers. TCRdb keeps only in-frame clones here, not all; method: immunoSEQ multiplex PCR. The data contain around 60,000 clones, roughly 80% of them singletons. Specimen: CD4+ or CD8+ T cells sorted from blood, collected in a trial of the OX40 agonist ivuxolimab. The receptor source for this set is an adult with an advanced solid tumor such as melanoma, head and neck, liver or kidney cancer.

CDR3: CASSIGARGGYTF. The CDR3 DNA sequence: TGTGCCAGTAGTATAGGAGCCAGGGGCGGCTACACCTTC. The chain is built from TRBV19 and TRBJ1-2; maybe TRBD1 (6 bases). Germline V gene lookup returns CDR1 LNHDA and CDR2 SQIVND (reference sequence). This CDR3 has 13 amino acids. The ends were cut back, 1 base at V and 8 bases at J, with 11 bases in the middle.

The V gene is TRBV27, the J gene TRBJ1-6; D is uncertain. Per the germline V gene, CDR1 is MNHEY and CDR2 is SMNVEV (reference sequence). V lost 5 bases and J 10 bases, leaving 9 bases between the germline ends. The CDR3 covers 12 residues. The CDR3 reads CASSIPLSPLHF. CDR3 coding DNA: TGTGCCAGCAGTATACCGCTATCACCCCTCCACTTT.

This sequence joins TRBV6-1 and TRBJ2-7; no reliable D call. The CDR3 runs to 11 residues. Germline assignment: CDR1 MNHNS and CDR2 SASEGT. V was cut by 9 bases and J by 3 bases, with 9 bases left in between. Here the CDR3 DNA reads TGTGCCAGTAAAGTTTTCTACGAGCAGTACTTC. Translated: CASKVFYEQYF.

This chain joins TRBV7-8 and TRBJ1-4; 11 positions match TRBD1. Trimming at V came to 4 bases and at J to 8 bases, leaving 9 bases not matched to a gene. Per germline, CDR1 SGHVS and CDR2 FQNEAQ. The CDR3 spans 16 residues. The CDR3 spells CASSSRPGQGEEKLFF. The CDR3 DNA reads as TGTGCCAGCAGCTCTCGTCCGGGACAGGGGGAGGAAAAACTGTTTTTT.

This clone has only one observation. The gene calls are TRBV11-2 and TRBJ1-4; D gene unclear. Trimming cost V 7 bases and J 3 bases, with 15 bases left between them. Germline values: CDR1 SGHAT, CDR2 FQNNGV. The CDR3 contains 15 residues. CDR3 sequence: CASTDRRVANEKLFF. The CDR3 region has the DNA TGTGCCAGCACAGATCGACGGGTGGCTAATGAAAAACTGTTTTTT.

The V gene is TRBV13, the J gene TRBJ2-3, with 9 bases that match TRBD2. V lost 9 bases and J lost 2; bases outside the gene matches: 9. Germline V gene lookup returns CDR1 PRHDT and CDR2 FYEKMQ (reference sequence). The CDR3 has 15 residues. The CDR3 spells CASTRGGGDTDTQYF. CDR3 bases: TGTGCCAGTACCCGGGGCGGGGGGGACACAGATACGCAGTATTTT.

CDR3 DNA: TGTGCCAGCAGTTACCCCTTGGGGGAAGACATTCAGTACTTC. Translation gives CASSYPLGEDIQYF. The chain joins TRBV6-5 to TRBJ2-4; D possibly uses TRBD1 or TRBD2 (5 bases each). The CDR3 totals 14 residues. Trimming shortened V by 2 bases and J by 8 bases, and 13 bases separated the two germline ends. Germline V gives CDR1 MNHEY, CDR2 SVGAGI.

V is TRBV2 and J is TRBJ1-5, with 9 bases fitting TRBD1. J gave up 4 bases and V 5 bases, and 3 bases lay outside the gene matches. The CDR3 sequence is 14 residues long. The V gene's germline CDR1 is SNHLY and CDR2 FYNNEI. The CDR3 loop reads CASSRGQGNQPQHF. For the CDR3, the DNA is TGTGCCAGCAGTAGGGGACAGGGAAATCAGCCCCAGCATTTT.

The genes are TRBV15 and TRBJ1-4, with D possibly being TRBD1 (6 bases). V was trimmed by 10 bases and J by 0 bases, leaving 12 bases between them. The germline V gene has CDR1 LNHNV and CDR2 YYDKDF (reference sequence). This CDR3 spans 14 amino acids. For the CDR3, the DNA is TGTGCCAACCCCACAGGGCCAACTAATGAAAAACTGTTTTTT. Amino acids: CANPTGPTNEKLFF.

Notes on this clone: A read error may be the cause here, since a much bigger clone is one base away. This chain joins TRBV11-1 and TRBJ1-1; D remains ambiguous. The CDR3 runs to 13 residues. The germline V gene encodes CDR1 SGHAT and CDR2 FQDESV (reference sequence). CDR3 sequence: CVSSKTENTEAFF. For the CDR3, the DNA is TGTGTCAGCAGTAAGACCGAGAACACTGAAGCTTTCTTT.

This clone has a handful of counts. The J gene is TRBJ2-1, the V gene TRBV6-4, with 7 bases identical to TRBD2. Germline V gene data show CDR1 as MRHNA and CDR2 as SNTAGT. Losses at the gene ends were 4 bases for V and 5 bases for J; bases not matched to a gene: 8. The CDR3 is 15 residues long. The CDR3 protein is CASSVGAGVHNEQFF. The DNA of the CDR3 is TGTGCCAGCAGTGTTGGGGCGGGAGTGCACAATGAGCAGTTCTTC.